This T cell receptor beta chain originates from a study of CD8+ T cells in alopecia areata listed by TCRdb under 2018. A note on the overall study: The treated patients took part in an open-label pilot trial in which moderate-to-severe alopecia areata was treated with oral tofacitinib at 5 to 10 mg twice daily. Tofacitinib was administered for 6 to 18 months, and 6 months of follow-up off drug were then conducted to assess delayed response and recurrence. In treated patients, disease severity was measured using the SALT score, which gives the percentage of scalp surface area affected. In both human patients and the C3H/HeJ mouse model, the study applied high-throughput TCRbeta sequencing to look at T cell clonal expansion in alopecia areata. Scalp tissue and sorted CD4+ and CD8+ peripheral blood T cells from patchy and totalis/universalis alopecia areata patients and from healthy controls were covered by human TCRbeta sequencing. Patients on tofacitinib were biopsied at baseline and after 4 and 24 weeks of treatment, and several of the patients also had a later scalp biopsy. Scalp clonality was compared across normal scalp (n=4), patchy alopecia areata scalp (n=8), and alopecia totalis/universalis scalp (n=8). RNA was extracted with the PAXgene miRNA kit for fixed scalp, the miRNeasy kit for PBMCs, and the RNeasy kit for mouse skin. TCRbeta CDR3 regions were amplified by immunoSEQ multiplex PCR using 35 Vbeta forward and 13 Jbeta reverse primers.

In the case of this clone: It has no known antigen specificity. Base-call qualities are not available, and no considerably larger clone is one nucleotide away. At the DNA level, this CDR3 is encoded by other sequences in the same sample as well.

Read against the paper, the sample's treatment or condition label means: oral pan-JAK inhibitor, 5-10 mg twice daily. Lesional scalp punch biopsies and peripheral blood were obtained from alopecia areata patients. After PBMCs were isolated by density centrifugation and stained for CD3, CD4 and CD8, a FACSAria was used to sort CD4+ and CD8+ T cells. The library was generated by the immunoSEQ multiplex PCR assay. For TCR sequencing, RNA was extracted from every sample and reverse transcribed into cDNA to serve as template. SuperScript III was used for first-strand cDNA synthesis, primed with a 2:1 mix of oligo-dT and random hexamers. Amplification bias was assessed with a synthetic immune receptor repertoire, and residual bias was removed computationally. Per the authors' processing: After raw reads were preprocessed to remove errors, the CDR3 was defined following IMGT conventions as running from the conserved cysteine to phenylalanine. Clonality was computed as 1 minus the Shannon entropy, with the entropy normalized by log2 of the number of productive unique TCRs. Whether scalp clones were CD4 or CD8 was inferred by matching scalp TCRbeta sequences against CD4 and CD8 repertoires sorted from blood. Sourced from immuneACCESS, this table was stored by TCRdb with only in-frame sequences that have V and J called. A share of the clones is absent; for the studies checked, an unresolved V gene accounts for under half, and the remainder has no known explanation. V and J calls and clone size follow that table, whereas D and trimming were derived from the DNA. This sample has some 150,000 clones in its table, and roughly 50% of those were observed once. The top ten clonotypes cover more than 15% of the sample.

Between the V and J ends, shortened by 1 base and 1 base respectively, the junction contains 7 bases. CDR1 GTSNPN and CDR2 SVGIG are derived from the germline V gene (reference sequence). The CDR3 has 13 amino acids, counting the end cysteine and phenylalanine. Of all the DNA, just the CDR3 is kept, 39 bases in frame from base 1. Overall study outcomes, separate from this receptor: Resident alphabeta T cells in normal human skin are also sequenced, complicating scalp TCR repertoire analysis, unlike mouse skin dominated by gammadelta T cells. The treated cohort was small, with a single nonresponder, so links between baseline CD8+ expansion and response need larger studies. Shared TCR sequences between patients were less evident than in mice, which may be partly attributable to HLA diversity in the patient population. During tofacitinib treatment, many expanded lesional clones remained in scalp and blood, and this persistence may partly explain relapse after treatment is stopped. Tofacitinib significantly lowered scalp clonality and the number of expanded CD8+ clones among the top 100 scalp clones. Compared with normal scalp, lesional scalp had higher clonality and more expanded CD8+ clones, particularly in alopecia totalis/universalis, a pattern that suggests antigenic drive.

The sequence is built from TRBV30 and TRBJ1-1; TRBD1 is possibly the D segment (6 matching bases). Source: CD4+ T cells sorted from blood, taken at approximately week 61, from a patient treated with tofacitinib. The receptor comes from a human donor with alopecia areata. The CDR3 sequence is CAWSGQANTEAFF. The bases are TGTGCCTGGAGTGGACAGGCGAACACTGAAGCTTTCTTT. Outside the CDR3, residues come from the reference TRBV30 and TRBJ1-1 proteins, so the full variable domain is: SQTIHQWPATLVQPVGSPLSLECTVEGTSNPNLYWYRQAAGRGLQLLFYSVGIGQISSEVPQNLSASRPQDRQFILSSKKLLLSDSGFYLCAWSGQANTEAFFGQGTRLTVV.